This TCR beta chain was recorded in a study of control samples from healthy donors and cancer patients. The repertoire was sequenced with immunoSEQ multiplex PCR; TCRdb's copy has only in-frame clones and lacks some. The data show 75,000 to 100,000 clones, around 86% seen once. CDR1 is KGHSH, CDR2 LQKENI, per germline. Trimming cost V 3 bases and J 3 bases; bases outside gene matches: 6. This CDR3 is built from 15 residues. This TCR derives from a woman between 50 and 59 years old in good health. Sequencing was performed on blood. The chain joins TRBV18 to TRBJ1-1; 8 bases align to TRBD1. The CDR3 is CASSPGRGLDTEAFF. The CDR3 nucleotides read TGTGCCAGCTCACCCGGCAGGGGGCTTGACACTGAAGCTTTCTTT.